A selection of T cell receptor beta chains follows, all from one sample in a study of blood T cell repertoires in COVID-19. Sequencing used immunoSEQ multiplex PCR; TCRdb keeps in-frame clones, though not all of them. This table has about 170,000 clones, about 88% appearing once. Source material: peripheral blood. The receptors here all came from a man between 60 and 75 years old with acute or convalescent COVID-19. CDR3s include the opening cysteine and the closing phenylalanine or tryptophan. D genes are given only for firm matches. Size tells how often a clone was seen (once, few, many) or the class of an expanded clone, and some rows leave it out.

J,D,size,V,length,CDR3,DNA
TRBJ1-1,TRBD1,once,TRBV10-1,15,CASSESRGQGGEAFF,TGCGCCAGCAGTGAGTCGAGAGGACAGGGTGGTGAAGCTTTCTTT
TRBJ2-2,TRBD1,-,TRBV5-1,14,CASTPTGAAGELFF,TGCGCCAGCACTCCAACAGGGGCGGCCGGGGAGCTGTTTTTT
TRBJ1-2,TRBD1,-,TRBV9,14,CASSVGTGDYGYTF,TGTGCCAGCAGCGTAGGAACAGGGGATTATGGCTACACCTTC
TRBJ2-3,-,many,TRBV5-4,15,CASSLPGEGTDTQYF,TGTGCCAGCAGCTTGCCGGGAGAGGGCACAGATACGCAGTATTTT
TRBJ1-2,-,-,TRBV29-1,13,CSARLGQTGGYTF,TGCAGCGCGAGACTAGGCCAAACGGGTGGCTACACCTTC
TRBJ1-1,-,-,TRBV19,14,CASRLLARDTEAFF,TGTGCCAGTAGACTCCTCGCTAGAGACACTGAAGCTTTCTTT
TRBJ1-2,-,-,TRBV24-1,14,CATSDPTGRDGYTF,TGTGCCACCAGTGACCCCACAGGGAGAGATGGCTACACCTTC
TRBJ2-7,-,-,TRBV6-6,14,CASSYDMYSYEQYF,TGTGCCAGCAGTTACGACATGTATTCCTACGAGCAGTACTTC
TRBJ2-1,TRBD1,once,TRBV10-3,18,CAISEFLGGTGNYNEQFF,TGTGCCATCAGTGAGTTCTTAGGCGGGACAGGGAACTACAATGAGCAGTTCTTC
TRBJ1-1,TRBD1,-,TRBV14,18,CASSPPLGTGMRGAEAFF,TGTGCCAGCAGCCCACCTCTCGGGACAGGGATGAGGGGTGCTGAAGCTTTCTTT
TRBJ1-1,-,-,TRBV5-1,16,CASSLPGKHRDTEAFF,TGCGCCAGCAGCTTGCCCGGGAAACACCGTGACACTGAAGCTTTCTTT
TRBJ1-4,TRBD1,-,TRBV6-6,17,CASRRPPGGMANEKLFF,TGTGCCAGCAGACGACCCCCAGGGGGCATGGCTAATGAAAAACTGTTTTTT
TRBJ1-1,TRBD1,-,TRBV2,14,CASSGTGGYTEAFF,TGTGCCAGCAGTGGGACAGGGGGCTACACTGAAGCTTTCTTT